This TCR beta chain was found in a study of blood T cell repertoires in COVID-19. Study-level information: Donors in the United States, Italy and Spain gave samples during acute or convalescent COVID-19. The cDNA or gDNA used as material had been derived from T cells, B-cell-depleted T cells, or PBMCs.

This CDR3 region has 17 residues. J gave up 2 bases and V 4 bases, and 7 bases lay outside the gene matches. Germline assignment: CDR1 KGHSH and CDR2 LQKENI. Sequencing used immunoSEQ multiplex PCR; TCRdb keeps in-frame clones, though not all of them. The table shows about 100,000 clones, with 81% occurring only once. Sequencing used peripheral blood. This sequence joins TRBV18 and TRBJ2-3; 12 bases are a match to TRBD1. This receptor was obtained from a man aged 60 to 69 with acute or convalescent COVID-19. The CDR3 spells CASSLGTGGVFTDTQYF. CDR3 bases: TGTGCCAGCTCACTAGGGACAGGGGGCGTCTTCACAGATACGCAGTATTTT.